This T cell receptor (beta chain) was recorded in a study of blood T cell dynamics during melanoma immunotherapy. Overall study context: First-line therapy was either pembrolizumab or nivolumab with ipilimumab for metastatic melanoma.

Germline V CDR1 and CDR2: SGHAT, FQNNGV. CDR3 length: 13 residues. V lost 7 bases to trimming and J lost 5 bases, with 11 bases between them. In regard to this clone: Its antigen remains unknown.

Study-wide results and caveats: It remained unknown if the driving T cell clones were melanoma-specific.

Documented time point: week 3, after first cycle of checkpoint inhibitor. Patients with prior systemic cancer treatment, concomitant immunosuppressants, or other active malignancies were excluded. TCRdb keeps only in-frame clones here, not all; method: immunoSEQ multiplex PCR. The sample records approximately 17,000 clones, nearly 90% being singletons. The rearrangement uses TRBV11-2 and TRBJ2-2, with D perhaps matching TRBD2 (6 bases). Source: blood, taken from a patient treated with checkpoint blockade. This receptor was identified in a human donor with melanoma. This chain's CDR3 is CASKGGGTGELFF. CDR3 in DNA: TGTGCCAGCAAGGGAGGAGGGACCGGGGAGCTGTTTTTT.